This T cell receptor (beta chain) was recorded in a study of cytomegalovirus exposure and HLA in healthy donors. Germline CDR1 reads SGHNT; CDR2 reads YYREEE (reference sequence). The trim removed 2 bases at V and 6 bases at J, leaving 3 bases unmatched. This CDR3 contains 13 residues. Concerning this clone: Other DNA sequences in this specimen translate into the identical CDR3.

A multiplex PCR was run with 60 Vbeta primers and 13 Jbeta primers. Methods used by the authors: A later analysis counted around 80 million unique TCR beta chains, some 10 million shared. TCRdb's table, derived via immunoSEQ multiplex PCR, lists solely in-frame clones and lacks some. That table supplies the V and J calls and clone size; D and trimming were determined from the DNA. The table includes about 160,000 clones, roughly two thirds detected once. The J gene is TRBJ1-2, the V gene TRBV5-4; 8 positions match TRBD1. Sequencing used PBMCs. This receptor was obtained from a woman in her twenties or thirties in good health and CMV-seronegative. Here the CDR3 reads CASSFQGADGYTF. CDR3 in DNA: TGTGCCAGCAGCTTTCAGGGGGCTGATGGCTACACCTTC.